A selection of T cell receptor beta chains follows, all from one sample in a study of neurological immune-mediated disorders. Each CDR3 protein is one row after TCRdb ran MiXCR on the 5' RACE reads. The sample includes 60,000 to 85,000 distinct CDR3 sequences, roughly 4.8% of them seen just once. Sequenced sample: PBMCs. The receptors were gathered from a woman aged 25 to 39 with multiple sclerosis. Each CDR3 is given with its conserved first and last residue. Each record gives: clone size, V gene, D gene, J gene, CDR3 protein, CDR3 DNA. D genes are given only for firm matches. Some rows have no size entry. The others give once, few or many, or a class for an expanded clone.

>many|TRBV5-1|TRBD1|TRBJ1-1
CASSQQGFNTEAFF
TGCGCCAGCAGCCAACAGGGGTTTAACACTGAAGCTTTCTTT
>-|TRBV20-1|-|TRBJ2-3
CSASWDTQYF
TGCAGTGCTAGCTGGGATACGCAGTATTTT
>many|TRBV10-3|-|TRBJ2-1
CATAAQWGSYNEQFF
TGTGCCACCGCGGCCCAATGGGGGTCCTACAATGAGCAGTTCTTC
>many|TRBV5-1|-|TRBJ1-4
CASSVSATNEKLFF
TGCGCCAGCAGCGTGAGTGCAACTAATGAAAAACTGTTTTTT
>many|TRBV25-1|-|TRBJ1-1
CASSGREVLENTEAFF
TGTGCCAGCAGTGGGAGGGAAGTTCTCGAGAACACTGAAGCTTTCTTT
>few|TRBV6-1|-|TRBJ1-2
CASKGEGIGYGYTF
TGTGCCAGCAAGGGGGAGGGGATCGGCTATGGCTACACCTTC
>-|TRBV7-2|TRBD2|TRBJ2-1
CASSFSGDVGFF
TGTGCCAGCAGCTTTAGCGGGGATGTAGGGTTCTTC
>many|TRBV9|-|TRBJ2-1
CASSVEVSYNEQFF
TGTGCCAGCAGCGTCGAGGTCTCCTACAATGAGCAGTTCTTC
>many|TRBV20-1|-|TRBJ2-3
CSAGGTDTQYF
TGCAGTGCGGGGGGCACAGATACGCAGTATTTT
>many|TRBV5-5|-|TRBJ1-3
CASSAELRTSSGNTIYF
TGTGCCAGCAGCGCCGAACTCAGGACGTCCTCTGGAAACACCATATATTTT
>many|TRBV20-1|-|TRBJ1-1
CSASYPGPNTEAFF
TGCAGTGCTAGTTATCCAGGGCCGAACACTGAAGCTTTCTTT
>many|TRBV7-2|-|TRBJ1-1
CASSLQATENTEAFF
TGTGCCAGCAGCTTACAAGCGACAGAGAACACTGAAGCTTTCTTT
>many|TRBV7-2|TRBD1|TRBJ2-1
CASSRTTGASYNEQFF
TGTGCCAGCAGCCGAACGACAGGGGCGTCATACAATGAGCAGTTCTTC
>many|TRBV20-1|TRBD1|TRBJ2-3
CSASWDRVFGDTQYF
TGCAGTGCTAGTTGGGACAGGGTATTCGGGGATACGCAGTATTTT
>few|TRBV12-3/TRBV12-4|TRBD2|TRBJ2-3
CASQWASGRATNTQYF
TGTGCCAGCCAGTGGGCTAGCGGGAGGGCCACAAATACGCAGTATTTT
>many|TRBV20-1|-|TRBJ2-1
CSAGKYNEQFF
TGCAGTGCTGGGAAATACAATGAGCAGTTCTTC
>many|TRBV4-1|TRBD2|TRBJ2-1
CASSLRTPGLADPHEQFF
TGCGCCAGCAGCCTCCGAACCCCGGGACTAGCGGACCCACATGAGCAGTTCTTC
>many|TRBV25-1|TRBD2|TRBJ2-4
CASRGGRGEFKNIQYF
TGTGCCAGCAGGGGAGGGAGGGGCGAGTTTAAAAACATTCAGTACTTC
>many|TRBV20-1|TRBD1|TRBJ1-1
CSARDVGQYTEAFF
TGCAGTGCTAGAGATGTGGGACAGTACACTGAAGCTTTCTTT
>many|TRBV20-1|-|TRBJ1-2
CSARDHTGKAGGGYTF
TGCAGTGCTAGAGATCATACAGGCAAGGCTGGGGGTGGCTACACCTTC
>many|TRBV15|TRBD1|TRBJ1-5
CATKDRASNQPQHF
TGTGCCACCAAAGACAGGGCTAGCAATCAGCCCCAGCATTTT
>-|TRBV7-6|-|TRBJ2-7
CASSFLSGEQYF
TGTGCCAGCAGCTTTCTAAGTGGCGAGCAGTACTTC
>many|TRBV5-1|TRBD1|TRBJ1-3
CASSLTGADGNTIYF
TGCGCCAGCAGCTTAACAGGGGCGGACGGAAACACCATATATTTT
>few|TRBV18|-|TRBJ2-5
CASSPVAAEETQYF
TGTGCCAGCTCACCAGTGGCAGCGGAAGAGACCCAGTACTTC
>many|TRBV6-1|-|TRBJ2-2
CASSDPTIYTGELFF
TGTGCCAGCAGTGATCCCACTATCTACACCGGGGAGCTGTTTTTT
>-|TRBV4-1|TRBD1|TRBJ1-2
CASRQKTGRANYGYTF
TGCGCCAGCAGGCAAAAGACAGGGAGGGCTAACTATGGCTACACCTTC
>-|TRBV18|TRBD1|TRBJ1-1
CASSPTGTVNTEAFF
TGTGCCAGCTCTCCCACCGGGACAGTGAACACTGAAGCTTTCTTT
>many|TRBV5-1|-|TRBJ1-1
CASSTRSGVTGVWMNTEAFF
TGCGCCAGCAGCACGCGGTCGGGAGTAACAGGAGTATGGATGAACACTGAAGCTTTCTTT
>-|TRBV14|-|TRBJ2-1
CASSQLEASLEQFF
TGTGCCAGCAGCCAACTTGAGGCTAGCCTTGAGCAGTTCTTC
>many|TRBV10-3|TRBD1|TRBJ2-3
CAIGTGTGGSTDTQYF
TGTGCCATCGGCACCGGGACAGGGGGATCCACAGATACGCAGTATTTT
>many|TRBV29-1|TRBD2|TRBJ2-1
CSVLLGSGDYNEQFF
TGCAGCGTCCTCCTGGGGAGCGGGGATTACAATGAGCAGTTCTTC
>many|TRBV29-1|-|TRBJ1-4
CSAETEANEKLFF
TGCAGCGCCGAGACGGAAGCTAATGAAAAACTGTTTTTT
>few|TRBV5-5|-|TRBJ2-7
CASSADGSAYEQYF
TGTGCCAGCAGCGCGGACGGATCAGCCTACGAGCAGTACTTC
>large|TRBV20-1|TRBD2|TRBJ2-3
CSAAAGGPDTQYF
TGCAGTGCCGCAGCGGGAGGGCCAGATACGCAGTATTTT
>many|TRBV5-1|-|TRBJ2-3
CASSLVAGADTQYF
TGCGCCAGCAGCTTGGTAGCCGGGGCAGATACGCAGTATTTT
>many|TRBV5-1|-|TRBJ2-2
CASSFTGRNTGELFF
TGCGCCAGCAGCTTTACCGGGAGAAACACCGGGGAGCTGTTTTTT
>many|TRBV20-1|TRBD2|TRBJ2-2
CSASTGLAGGGELFF
TGCAGTGCTAGCACGGGACTAGCGGGGGGCGGGGAGCTGTTTTTT
>many|TRBV2|-|TRBJ2-3
CASQQGRDTQYF
TGTGCCAGCCAACAGGGGAGGGATACGCAGTATTTT
>many|TRBV2|-|TRBJ2-1
CASSALTNEQFF
TGTGCCAGCAGTGCCCTGACCAATGAGCAGTTCTTC
>-|TRBV18|-|TRBJ1-1
CASSPEMNTEAFF
TGTGCCAGCTCACCAGAAATGAACACTGAAGCTTTCTTT
>few|TRBV13|TRBD2|TRBJ2-3
CDSSMGLGAQYF
TGTGACAGCAGCATGGGACTAGGGGCGCAGTATTTT
>-|TRBV10-3|-|TRBJ2-3
CAISALAGASTDTQYF
TGTGCCATCAGTGCTTTGGCGGGGGCCAGCACAGATACGCAGTATTTT
>many|TRBV4-1|-|TRBJ2-3
CASSPTRAQGTDTQYF
TGCGCCAGCAGCCCTACAAGGGCACAGGGCACAGATACGCAGTATTTT
>many|TRBV28|-|TRBJ1-6
CASGNSGSYNSPLHF
TGTGCCAGCGGAAACTCCGGCTCCTATAATTCACCCCTCCACTTT
>many|TRBV20-1|-|TRBJ1-4
CSARVRALRGPNEKLFF
TGCAGTGCTAGAGTTCGGGCATTAAGGGGTCCTAACGAAAAACTGTTTTTT
>-|TRBV20-1|TRBD2|TRBJ2-3
CSARTSGNFFGTDTQYF
TGCAGTGCCCGGACTAGCGGAAATTTTTTCGGCACAGATACGCAGTATTTT
>many|TRBV10-2|TRBD1|TRBJ2-2
CASGQGKSNTGELFF
TGCGCCAGCGGACAGGGAAAGTCGAACACCGGGGAGCTGTTTTTT
>few|TRBV20-1|-|TRBJ2-1
CSARPSGRHNEQFF
TGCAGTGCCCGCCCCTCGGGCAGACACAATGAGCAGTTCTTC
>-|TRBV5-6|-|TRBJ2-7
CASSLVESYEQYF
TGTGCCAGCAGCTTGGTGGAGAGTTACGAGCAGTACTTC
>many|TRBV12-3/TRBV12-4|-|TRBJ1-4
CASSFFGGEGEKLFF
TGTGCCAGCAGTTTTTTTGGAGGGGAAGGAGAAAAACTGTTTTTT
>many|TRBV20-1|-|TRBJ1-2
CSARGDYGYTF
TGCAGTGCTAGAGGGGACTATGGCTACACCTTC
>many|TRBV28|TRBD2|TRBJ2-1
CASSLPGTSGNNEQFF
TGTGCCAGCAGTTTACCCGGGACTAGCGGAAACAATGAGCAGTTCTTC
>many|TRBV20-1|TRBD2|TRBJ2-1
CSASEAGVFNEQFF
TGCAGTGCTTCGGAAGCGGGAGTATTCAATGAGCAGTTCTTC
>-|TRBV20-1|TRBD2|TRBJ2-1
CSARVGLAGDYNEQFF
TGCAGTGCTAGAGTGGGATTAGCGGGTGACTACAATGAGCAGTTCTTC